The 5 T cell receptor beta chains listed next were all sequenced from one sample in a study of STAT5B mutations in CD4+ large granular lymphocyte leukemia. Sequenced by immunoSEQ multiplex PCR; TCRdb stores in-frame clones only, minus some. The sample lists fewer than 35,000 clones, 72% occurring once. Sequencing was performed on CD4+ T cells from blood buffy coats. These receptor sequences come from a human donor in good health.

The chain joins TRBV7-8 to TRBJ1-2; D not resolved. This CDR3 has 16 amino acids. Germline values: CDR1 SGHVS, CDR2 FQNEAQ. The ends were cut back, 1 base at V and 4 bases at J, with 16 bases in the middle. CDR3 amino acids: CASSLEFAGRSYGYTF. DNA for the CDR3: TGTGCCAGCAGCTTAGAGTTCGCAGGTCGATCCTATGGCTACACCTTC.

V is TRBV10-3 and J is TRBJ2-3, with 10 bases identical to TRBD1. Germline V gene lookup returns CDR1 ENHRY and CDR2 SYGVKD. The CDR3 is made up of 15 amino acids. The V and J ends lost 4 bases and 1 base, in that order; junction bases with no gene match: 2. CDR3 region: CAISGTGGGTDTQYF. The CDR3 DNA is TGTGCCATCAGTGGGACAGGGGGGGGCACAGATACGCAGTATTTT.

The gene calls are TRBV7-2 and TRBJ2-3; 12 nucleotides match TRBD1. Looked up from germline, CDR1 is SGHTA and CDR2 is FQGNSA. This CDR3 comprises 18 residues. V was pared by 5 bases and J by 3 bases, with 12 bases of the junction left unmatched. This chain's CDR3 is CASSAHKWGQGATDTQYF. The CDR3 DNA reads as TGTGCCAGCAGCGCACACAAATGGGGACAGGGGGCGACAGATACGCAGTATTTT. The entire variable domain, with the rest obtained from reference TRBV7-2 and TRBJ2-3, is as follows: GAGVSQSPSNKVTEKGKDVELRCDPISGHTALYWYRQSLGQGLEFLIYFQGNSAPDKSGLPSDRFSAERTGGSVSTLTIQRTQQEDSAVYLCASSAHKWGQGATDTQYFGPGTRLTVL.

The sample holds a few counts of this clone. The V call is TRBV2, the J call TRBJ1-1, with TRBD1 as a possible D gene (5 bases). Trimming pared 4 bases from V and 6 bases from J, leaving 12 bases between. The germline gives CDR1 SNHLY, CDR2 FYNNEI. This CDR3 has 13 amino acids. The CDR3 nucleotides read TGTGCCAGCAGTGTGCAGGGCGGCGCTGAAGCTTTCTTT. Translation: CASSVQGGAEAFF.

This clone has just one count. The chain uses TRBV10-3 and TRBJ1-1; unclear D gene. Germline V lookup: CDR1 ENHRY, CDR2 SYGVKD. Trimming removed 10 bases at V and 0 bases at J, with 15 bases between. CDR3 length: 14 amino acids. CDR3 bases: TGTGCCACTTCGTGGCGGGCCGTGAACACTGAAGCTTTCTTT. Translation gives CATSWRAVNTEAFF.